This T cell receptor beta chain emerged from a study of T cells in Graves' hyperthyroidism and ophthalmopathy. Study conclusions and caveats: In the blood, most expanded thyroid clonotypes above 0.001 appeared as well. Ophthalmopathy stood apart from stable hyperthyroidism in a 13 V-J model.

In its sample, this clonotype was seen many times. Its target is not known. Ophthalmopathy patients showed a Clinical Activity Score of at least 3, NOSPECS grade of at least 4 and duration under 3 months. Diagnosis rested on symptoms, serum thyroxine and TRAb, thyroid ultrasound, and orbital computed tomography. This CDR3 is built from 16 residues. With V trimmed by 2 bases and J by 3 bases, 9 bases remained unmatched. In germline, CDR1 is MNHEY, CDR2 SVGEGT. Template material for amplifying TCR beta CDR3 regions consisted of RNA transcripts. The study used the HTBI primer set for a first-round RT-PCR of the TCR CDR3. MiXCR, run by TCRdb on the multiplex PCR reads, gives a single entry per CDR3 protein. Of hundreds of thousands of distinct CDR3 sequences listed, 15% to 20% were seen once; the top ten hold over 45%.

The receptor was isolated from a man aged 40-49 years with Graves' ophthalmopathy. Material for sequencing was blood. The chain recombines TRBV6-2 or TRBV6-3 with TRBJ1-2; 7 bases match TRBD1. The CDR3 sequence: CASSYHRDRGDYGYTF. The CDR3 region has the DNA TGTGCCAGCAGTTACCACCGGGACAGAGGCGACTATGGCTACACCTTC.